This TCR beta chain derives from a study of response to subunit inactivated influenza vaccine. The study's findings and limits: With each seasonal influenza vaccination, the authors suggested, few new T cells are recruited.

TCRdb re-called the RT-PCR reads through MiXCR, storing one row per CDR3 protein. The repertoire holds about 190,000 distinct CDR3 sequences, with approximately 15% as singletons. The CDR3 is 15 residues long. In germline, CDR1 is SNHLY, CDR2 FYNNEI. The junction had 6 bases not matched to a gene; V was cut back by 3 bases and J by 3 bases. As to this clonotype: What it binds is not known.

The genes are TRBV2 and TRBJ2-7; 9 nucleotides line up with TRBD2. This clonotype was sampled from a man aged 50-59 years who received an inactivated influenza vaccine. Material: CD8+ T cells sorted from PBMCs, obtained 4 to 6 days after vaccination. The DNA of the CDR3 is TGTGCCAGCAGTGAGACTAGCGGAACAAACTACGAGCAGTACTTC. This translates into CASSETSGTNYEQYF.